These 6 T cell receptor beta chains were all obtained from the same sample, sequenced in a study of radiotherapy plus CTLA-4 blockade in lung cancer. Method: immunoSEQ multiplex PCR; TCRdb's copy keeps in-frame clones and lacks some. There are about 86,000 clones in the sample; roughly 80% occur only once, and 0.82% lies in the top ten. The sequencing here drew on peripheral blood, taken from a patient treated with radiotherapy plus ipilimumab. These TCRs come from a human donor with non-small cell lung cancer who had stable disease on radiotherapy plus ipilimumab.

The chain links TRBV7-3 to TRBJ2-7, with unresolved D. Trimming pared 1 base from V and 2 bases from J, leaving 12 bases between. This CDR3 contains 15 residues. Germline loops: CDR1 SGHTA, CDR2 FQGTGA. The CDR3 bases are TGTGCCAGCAGCTTAAATCCTATCGGTGCCTACGAGCAGTACTTC. It codes for CASSLNPIGAYEQYF. The full variable domain, with the rest looked up from reference TRBV7-3 and TRBJ2-7, is GAGVSQTPSNKVTEKGKYVELRCDPISGHTALYWYRQSLGQGPEFLIYFQGTGAADDSGLPNDRFFAVRPEGSVSTLKIQRTERGDSAVYLCASSLNPIGAYEQYFGPGTRLTVT.

The chain has TRBV19 and TRBJ1-5; maybe TRBD1 (6 bases). The V end was cut by 5 bases, the J end by 0 bases, with 11 bases between. Germline CDR1 and CDR2: LNHDA and SQIVND (reference sequence). This CDR3 has 15 amino acids. The CDR3 nucleotides read TGTGCCAGTAGTCGCGGACAGTATAGCAATCAGCCCCAGCATTTT. Amino acid sequence: CASSRGQYSNQPQHF.

The sample holds a few counts of this clone. The gene calls are TRBV19 and TRBJ1-6, with D unresolved. Trimming left V 6 bases short and J 7 bases short, with 16 bases between. The germline V gene encodes CDR1 LNHDA and CDR2 SQIVND (reference sequence). This CDR3 is built from 15 residues. The CDR3, as DNA: TGTGCCAGTAGACCCGGGTCGCTCGTAAATTCACCCCTCCACTTT. Its translation is CASRPGSLVNSPLHF.

The chain carries TRBV6-1 and TRBJ1-3, with 8 bases that match TRBD1. The J segment lost 5 bases and the V segment lost 6 bases, leaving 6 bases of the junction unmatched. The CDR3 extends over 14 amino acids. Germline V gene data show CDR1 as MNHNS and CDR2 as SASEGT. The CDR3, as DNA: TGTGCCAGCAGCAAAGGACAGGGTAGAAACACCATATATTTT. Translation gives CASSKGQGRNTIYF.

This sequence joins TRBV18 and TRBJ2-7, with TRBD2 matching over 10 bases. Germline V gene sequence: CDR1 KGHSH, CDR2 LQKENI. The V and J ends lost 4 bases and 7 bases, in that order; junction bases with no gene match: 10. This CDR3 has 15 amino acids. The CDR3 here is CASSLQSGRAGEQYF. CDR3 sequence (DNA): TGTGCCAGCTCACTCCAAAGCGGGAGGGCTGGGGAGCAGTACTTC. Full variable domain (missing parts from reference TRBV18 and TRBJ2-7): NAGVMQNPRHLVRRRGQEARLRCSPMKGHSHVYWYRQLPEEGLKFMVYLQKENIIDESGMPKERFSAEFPKEGPSILRIQQVVRGDSAAYFCASSLQSGRAGEQYFGPGTRLTVT.

The chain is built from TRBV28 and TRBJ2-3; D unresolved. The germline CDR1 and CDR2 sequences are MDHEN and SYDVKM. Between the trimmed V and J ends, which lost 2 bases and 0 bases, there was a span of 6 bases. The CDR3 covers 14 residues. The CDR3 sequence is CASSLQASTDTQYF. The CDR3 DNA reads as TGTGCCAGCAGTTTACAGGCTAGCACAGATACGCAGTATTTT.